This T cell receptor beta chain was observed in a study of beta chain features in type 1 diabetes. Overall study: Healthy donors and patients had similar age, gender and cell yields.

In the case of this clone: The antigen is undetermined.

Since all of the isolated RNA was reverse transcribed, expressed TCRB transcripts were what got sequenced. The assay was immunoSEQ multiplex PCR, and TCRdb's table has in-frame clones only and misses some. The sample records more than 100,000 clones, about a sixth being singletons. The study's findings and limits: Moderately but significantly shorter TCRB CDR3s were found in Type 1 diabetes patients in all four CD4+ subsets.

Germline V gene data show CDR1 as SGHTA and CDR2 as FQGNSA. The CDR3 spans 14 residues. V was cut by 5 bases and J by 0 bases, with 8 bases left in between. The sequencing input was central memory CD4+ T cells from blood. This clonotype was sampled from a man in his thirties or forties with type 1 diabetes. The rearrangement links TRBV7-2 to TRBJ1-3, with D unresolved. CDR3 loop: CASSPGLSGNTIYF. The CDR3 region has the DNA TGTGCCAGCAGCCCAGGCCTCTCTGGAAACACCATATATTTT.